Listed below are T cell receptor beta chains from one sample, sequenced in a study of Tregs in tolerant kidney transplant recipients. Sequenced by immunoSEQ multiplex PCR; TCRdb stores in-frame clones only, minus some. The sample carries fewer than 80,000 clones, around 98% recorded once. The sample consisted of CD4+ T cells from blood, taken before the transplant. The receptors here all came from a human donor who received a combined kidney and bone marrow transplant. CDR3s include the opening cysteine and the closing phenylalanine or tryptophan. The D gene is left open where the match is weak. Expanded clones get a size class; other rows say once, few or many, or leave the size out.

v_call	d_call	clone_size	j_call	cdr3_aa	cdr3_nt
TRBV7-9	TRBD2	.	TRBJ2-7	CASSTGSGGAWEQYF	TGTGCCAGCTCAACGGGTAGCGGGGGGGCGTGGGAGCAGTACTTC
TRBV7-2	TRBD2	.	TRBJ2-1	CASSSGTSGSHEQFF	TGTGCCAGCAGCTCCGGGACTAGCGGGAGCCATGAGCAGTTCTTC
TRBV10-1	TRBD1	.	TRBJ2-5	CASRRQGVGETQYF	TGCGCCAGCAGGCGACAGGGGGTAGGAGAGACCCAGTACTTC
TRBV5-1	TRBD2	.	TRBJ2-7	CASSLGTSGATVFHEQYF	TGCGCCAGCAGCTTGGGGACTAGCGGGGCAACCGTCTTCCACGAGCAGTACTTC
TRBV29-1	TRBD2	.	TRBJ2-7	CSVARLAGDEQYF	TGCAGCGTTGCTCGACTAGCGGGAGACGAGCAGTACTTC
TRBV6-5	.	.	TRBJ1-2	CASSYLQDYGYTF	TGTGCCAGCAGTTACTTACAGGACTATGGCTACACCTTC
TRBV15	TRBD1	once	TRBJ2-1	CATSRDPGGPYNEQFF	TGTGCCACCAGCAGAGATCCAGGGGGCCCCTACAATGAGCAGTTCTTC
TRBV29-1	TRBD2	.	TRBJ2-7	CSVDGVAGGGRVSYEQYF	TGCAGCGTTGATGGGGTAGCGGGAGGGGGTCGGGTATCGTACGAGCAGTACTTC
TRBV2	.	once	TRBJ1-5	CASGLTFQPQHF	TGTGCCAGCGGACTTACTTTTCAGCCCCAGCATTTT
TRBV18	TRBD2	.	TRBJ2-1	CASSPRAGENNEQFF	TGTGCCAGCTCTCCTAGAGCGGGGGAGAACAATGAGCAGTTCTTC
TRBV6-1	.	once	TRBJ2-2	CASSAWTDTTGELFF	TGTGCCAGCAGTGCCTGGACAGATACCACCGGGGAGCTGTTTTTT
TRBV29-1	TRBD2	.	TRBJ2-1	CSVAGETLAGGPHEQFF	TGCAGCGTTGCTGGGGAAACCTTAGCGGGGGGACCCCATGAGCAGTTCTTC
TRBV7-2	.	.	TRBJ2-7	CASSPQILYEQYF	TGTGCCAGCAGCCCCCAGATCCTCTACGAGCAGTACTTC
TRBV19	.	once	TRBJ2-3	CASSIRGSTDTQYF	TGTGCCAGTAGTATAAGAGGCTCCACAGATACGCAGTATTTT
TRBV7-8	TRBD1	.	TRBJ1-2	CASSLVGFLQGAGNGYTF	TGTGCCAGCAGCTTAGTAGGATTTCTACAGGGGGCAGGCAATGGCTACACCTTC
TRBV7-6	.	.	TRBJ2-7	CASSRSGTSYEQYF	TGTGCCAGCAGCCGTAGCGGAACCTCCTACGAGCAGTACTTC
TRBV27	TRBD1	.	TRBJ1-6	CASARGQSNSPLHF	TGTGCCAGCGCCAGGGGACAGTCTAATTCACCCCTCCACTTT
TRBV11-3	TRBD2	once	TRBJ2-2	CASSQALAGGTGELFF	TGTGCCAGCAGCCAGGCCCTAGCGGGAGGAACCGGGGAGCTGTTTTTT
TRBV6-5	.	.	TRBJ2-3	CASSITDTQYF	TGTGCCAGCAGCATCACAGATACGCAGTATTTT
TRBV7-8	.	.	TRBJ1-1	CASSLVTEINTEAFF	TGTGCCAGCAGCTTAGTGACAGAGATTAACACTGAAGCTTTCTTT
TRBV9	.	once	TRBJ1-6	CASSATGIYNSPLHF	TGTGCCAGCAGCGCGACGGGTATTTATAATTCACCCCTCCACTTT
TRBV5-1	TRBD1	.	TRBJ2-3	CASSLTGGVTDTQYF	TGCGCCAGCAGCCTGACAGGGGGCGTCACAGATACGCAGTATTTT
TRBV27	.	.	TRBJ1-5	CASSPVGGNQPQHF	TGTGCCAGCAGCCCGGTCGGGGGCAATCAGCCCCAGCATTTT
TRBV5-1	.	.	TRBJ1-2	CASSGGSYGYTF	TGCGCCAGCAGCGGCGGAAGCTATGGCTACACCTTC
TRBV9	TRBD2	.	TRBJ2-2	CASSVVPSGRGTGELFF	TGTGCCAGCAGCGTAGTTCCCAGCGGGAGGGGCACCGGGGAGCTGTTTTTT
TRBV7-2	.	.	TRBJ1-1	CASSGGGRVDTEAFF	TGTGCCAGCAGCGGGGGTGGGAGGGTGGATACTGAAGCTTTCTTT
TRBV19	TRBD2	.	TRBJ2-1	CASSIERTSNGYNEQFF	TGTGCCAGTAGTATAGAGAGGACTAGCAATGGCTACAATGAGCAGTTCTTC
TRBV6-5	.	.	TRBJ1-5	CASSYSIKEAQHF	TGTGCCAGCAGTTACTCGATTAAAGAGGCCCAGCATTTT
TRBV28	.	.	TRBJ1-6	CASSPAGGGEIMALHF	TGTGCCAGCAGCCCCGCGGGGGGGGGTGAGATTATGGCCCTCCACTTT
TRBV7-6	.	.	TRBJ2-3	CASSYGATADTQYF	TGTGCCAGCAGCTATGGGGCCACCGCAGATACGCAGTATTTT
TRBV4-3	.	.	TRBJ2-3	CASSQDTGSDTQYF	TGCGCCAGCAGCCAAGATACAGGGTCAGATACGCAGTATTTT
TRBV19	TRBD1	once	TRBJ2-7	CASSIPTGGRYEQYF	TGTGCCAGTAGTATCCCGACAGGGGGTCGCTACGAGCAGTACTTC
TRBV5-1	.	.	TRBJ2-1	CATTQGRNNEQFF	TGCGCCACCACTCAGGGTAGGAACAATGAGCAGTTCTTC
TRBV29-1	TRBD2	.	TRBJ2-2	CSGGTSGPGELFF	TGCAGTGGGGGGACTAGCGGTCCCGGGGAGCTGTTTTTT
TRBV7-8	.	.	TRBJ2-1	CASSSKRSSYNEQFF	TGTGCCAGCAGCTCGAAAAGGAGCTCCTACAATGAGCAGTTCTTC
TRBV11-3	TRBD1	.	TRBJ1-1	CASGPFGTGHTEAFF	TGTGCCAGCGGTCCCTTCGGGACAGGCCACACTGAAGCTTTCTTT
TRBV4-3	TRBD2	.	TRBJ2-1	CASSRTSRGSYNEQFF	TGCGCCAGCAGTAGGACTAGTCGAGGCTCCTACAATGAGCAGTTCTTC
TRBV15	TRBD2	.	TRBJ2-1	CATSREAGPYNEQFF	TGTGCCACCAGCAGAGAAGCGGGGCCTTACAATGAGCAGTTCTTC
TRBV7-9	.	.	TRBJ1-1	CASSYPRGGLPEAFF	TGTGCCAGCAGCTACCCTCGGGGGGGGCTCCCTGAAGCTTTCTTT
TRBV18	TRBD2	.	TRBJ2-7	CASSPLGGRSTSFSYEQYF	TGTGCCAGCTCACCACTCGGGGGGAGAAGTACCTCGTTCTCCTACGAGCAGTACTTC
TRBV5-1	TRBD1	.	TRBJ1-6	CASSLGDRNNSPLHF	TGCGCCAGCAGCTTGGGGGACAGGAATAATTCACCCCTCCACTTT
TRBV19	.	.	TRBJ1-2	CASSIRQAVYGYTF	TGTGCCAGTAGTATTCGACAGGCGGTATATGGCTACACCTTC
TRBV6-1	.	.	TRBJ1-4	CASKRKTGSGEKLFF	TGTGCCAGCAAAAGAAAAACAGGGTCTGGAGAAAAACTGTTTTTT
TRBV5-1	.	once	TRBJ1-2	CASSFADIGGYTF	TGCGCCAGCAGCTTTGCAGACATCGGAGGCTACACCTTC
TRBV5-1	TRBD1	once	TRBJ2-5	CASSLGVTGQGSVETQYF	TGCGCCAGCAGCTTGGGAGTTACGGGACAGGGCTCCGTAGAGACCCAGTACTTC
TRBV5-1	.	.	TRBJ2-2	CASSSTGYTGELFF	TGCGCCAGCAGCTCTACAGGGTACACCGGGGAGCTGTTTTTT
TRBV19	.	.	TRBJ1-2	CASSILNGGRLNYGYTF	TGTGCCAGTAGTATCCTGAACGGGGGGAGACTTAACTATGGCTACACCTTC
TRBV2	.	.	TRBJ1-3	CASSLATTGNTIYF	TGTGCCAGCAGCTTGGCGACAACTGGAAACACCATATATTTT
TRBV4-3	TRBD1	once	TRBJ2-7	CASSQSTGTGLYEQYF	TGCGCCAGCAGCCAATCAACCGGGACAGGGCTCTACGAGCAATACTTC
TRBV6-6	TRBD1	.	TRBJ2-2	CATLWTGTNTGELFF	TGTGCCACCTTATGGACAGGGACGAACACCGGGGAGCTGTTTTTT
TRBV9	TRBD2	.	TRBJ2-5	CASSWGLAEETQYF	TGTGCCAGCAGTTGGGGACTAGCGGAGGAGACCCAGTACTTC
TRBV4-1	TRBD2	.	TRBJ2-3	CASSQVISGRAGITDTQYF	TGCGCCAGCAGCCAAGTAATTAGCGGGAGGGCCGGGATCACAGATACGCAGTATTTT
TRBV19	TRBD2	.	TRBJ2-3	CASTRTSGQGRTDTQYF	TGTGCCAGTACACGGACTAGCGGACAAGGGAGAACAGATACGCAGTATTTT
TRBV7-2	TRBD1	.	TRBJ2-7	CASSSNRGPHEQYF	TGTGCCAGCAGCTCAAACAGGGGGCCACACGAGCAGTACTTC
TRBV28	.	.	TRBJ2-1	CASSYWRSSYNEQFF	TGTGCCAGCAGTTATTGGAGGAGCTCCTACAATGAGCAGTTCTTC
TRBV7-2	TRBD2	.	TRBJ2-7	CASSLIGGSEQYF	TGTGCCAGCAGCTTAATAGGCGGGAGTGAGCAGTACTTC
TRBV11-2	TRBD1	.	TRBJ2-2	CASSLTGANTGELFF	TGTGCCAGCAGCCTGACAGGGGCGAACACCGGGGAGCTGTTTTTT
TRBV13	.	.	TRBJ1-1	CASSPHRQAREAFF	TGTGCCAGCAGCCCACATAGACAGGCGAGGGAAGCTTTCTTT
TRBV27	.	.	TRBJ2-7	CASSLQVGRYEQYF	TGTGCCAGCAGTCTACAGGTGGGGAGGTACGAGCAGTACTTC